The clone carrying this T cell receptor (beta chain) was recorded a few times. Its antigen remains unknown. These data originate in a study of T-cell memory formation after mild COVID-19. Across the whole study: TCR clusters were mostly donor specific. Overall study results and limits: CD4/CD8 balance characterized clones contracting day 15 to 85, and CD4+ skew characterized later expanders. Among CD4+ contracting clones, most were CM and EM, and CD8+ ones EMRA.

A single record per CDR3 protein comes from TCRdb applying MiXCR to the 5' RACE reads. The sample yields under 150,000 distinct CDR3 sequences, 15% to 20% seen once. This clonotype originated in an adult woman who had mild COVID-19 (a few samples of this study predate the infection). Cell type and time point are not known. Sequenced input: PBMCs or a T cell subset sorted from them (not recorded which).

CDR3 DNA sequence: TGTGCCAGTAGTACAGACAGTACTGCGAACACTGAAGCTTTCTTT. Its protein product is CASSTDSTANTEAFF. The rearrangement uses TRBV19 and TRBJ1-1, with D tentatively TRBD1 (5 bases). Trimming removed 4 bases from V and 1 base from J, with 13 bases in between. CDR1 is LNHDA, CDR2 SQIVND, per germline (reference sequence). This CDR3 spans 15 amino acids.